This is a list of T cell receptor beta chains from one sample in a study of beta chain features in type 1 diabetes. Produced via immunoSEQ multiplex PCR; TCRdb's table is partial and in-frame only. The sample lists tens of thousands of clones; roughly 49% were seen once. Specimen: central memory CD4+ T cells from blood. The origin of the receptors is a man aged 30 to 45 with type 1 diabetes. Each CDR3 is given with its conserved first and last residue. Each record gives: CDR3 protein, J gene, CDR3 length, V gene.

CASSYSRARGYTF,TRBJ1-2,13,TRBV6-5
CASSVGTVSEQYF,TRBJ2-7,13,TRBV7-9
CASGQGQTGSPLHF,TRBJ1-6,14,TRBV12-5
CASSEVQGRETQYF,TRBJ2-5,14,TRBV2
CASSGSREVWDEQFF,TRBJ2-1,15,TRBV2
CATRRGSNQPQHF,TRBJ1-5,13,TRBV21-1
CASSRFGGSSTDTQYF,TRBJ2-3,16,TRBV18
CASRGGERYNEQFF,TRBJ2-1,14,TRBV6-1
CASSQHSTDTQYF,TRBJ2-3,13,TRBV7-9
CASSLQSNTEAFF,TRBJ1-1,13,TRBV7-9
CASSSSGGIAGTYNEQFF,TRBJ2-1,18,TRBV11-2
CASSNEQNTEAFF,TRBJ1-1,13,TRBV7-9
CASSFGDRFHNEQFF,TRBJ2-1,15,TRBV7-9
CASSYSSGGPAGELFF,TRBJ2-2,16,TRBV18
CASSERGGKTEAFF,TRBJ1-1,14,TRBV2
CASSNRDEQYF,TRBJ2-7,11,TRBV11-2
CASSLDSRGQFF,TRBJ2-1,12,TRBV11-2
CASSLALAGVNEQYF,TRBJ2-7,15,TRBV7-9
CASKPGQAVGNQPQHF,TRBJ1-5,16,TRBV2
CASRMTTLGGELFF,TRBJ2-2,14,TRBV5-1
CASSFSDREHGYTF,TRBJ1-2,14,TRBV7-9
CASSSGSYGYTF,TRBJ1-2,12,TRBV27
CAWNFAGTGELFF,TRBJ2-2,13,TRBV30
CASSLTGHNTEAFF,TRBJ1-1,14,TRBV7-6
CASTPPGQRGTGELFF,TRBJ2-2,16,TRBV7-9
CASSFGQSNQPQHF,TRBJ1-5,14,TRBV6-6
CSVESHSYGYTF,TRBJ1-2,12,TRBV29-1
CASSLGTTVSYEQYF,TRBJ2-7,15,TRBV5-1
CASSGGALETQYF,TRBJ2-5,13,TRBV6-5
CSGNRWGDTEAFF,TRBJ1-1,13,TRBV29-1
CASSQGDIYGYTF,TRBJ1-2,13,TRBV4-2
CASSLESMNTEAFF,TRBJ1-1,14,TRBV11-2
CASSLGSGRATDTQYF,TRBJ2-3,16,TRBV11-2
CATSKRGLQGTGDTQYF,TRBJ2-3,17,TRBV15
CASSSRDRGGNQPQHF,TRBJ1-5,16,TRBV6-5
CASSQPSYYEQYF,TRBJ2-7,13,TRBV5-1
CASSFPSGRGAQYF,TRBJ2-5,14,TRBV11-2
CASSGGTAGLFF,TRBJ2-2,12,TRBV5-1
CASSERRYGYTF,TRBJ1-2,12,TRBV6-1
CASSGHSTDTQYF,TRBJ2-3,13,TRBV2
CASSRGQTSPSTDTQYF,TRBJ2-3,17,TRBV5-4
CASRGAAGTEAFF,TRBJ1-1,13,TRBV11-2
CASSLARANSPLHF,TRBJ1-6,14,TRBV18
CASSPVGGTGELFF,TRBJ2-2,14,TRBV11-2
CASSAGTGGLNEQYF,TRBJ2-7,15,TRBV2
CASSWTGYNSPLHF,TRBJ1-6,14,TRBV13
CASSPGHRSSGNTIYF,TRBJ1-3,16,TRBV6-6
CSAAWRDEQYF,TRBJ2-7,11,TRBV20-1
CASCAGQGEGNTEAFF,TRBJ1-1,16,TRBV5-1
CASSLIPGSNEKLFF,TRBJ1-4,15,TRBV7-6
CASSRFGFKKNTEAFF,TRBJ1-1,16,TRBV5-8
CASSYSPDRGNEQFF,TRBJ2-1,15,TRBV6-6
CASSYSGGETQYF,TRBJ2-5,13,TRBV10-1
CASRNPGQGKETQYF,TRBJ2-5,15,TRBV19
CASSLAPGGDQPQHF,TRBJ1-5,15,TRBV5-1